Many counts were recorded for the clone carrying this T cell receptor beta chain. This sample was taken from a study of regulatory T cells in long-lasting Graves disease. Researchers made TCR beta libraries by using iRepertoire HTBI primers and running Arm-PCR on CDR3 regions. One entry per CDR3 protein, called by TCRdb with MiXCR from the multiplex PCR reads. The table includes approximately 400,000 distinct CDR3 sequences, approximately 15% detected once. The sample's time point: newly diagnosed GD, antithyroid drugs for less than 3 months. Extracted RNA from PBMCs served as the source of the TCR library. Trimming removed 0 bases at V and 6 bases at J, with 12 bases between. There are 15 residues in the CDR3. This same sample was also part of a study on T cells in Graves' hyperthyroidism and ophthalmopathy. From that second work: Newly diagnosed hyperthyroidism patients aged 18 to 65 years had disease lasting under 2 months. The HTBI primer set drove a first-round RT-PCR of the TCR CDR3. Patients with ophthalmopathy were separated from those with stable hyperthyroidism by a 13 V-J model. Ophthalmopathy was predicted by the model a median of 6.5 months ahead of onset.

This chain connects TRBV12-3 or TRBV12-4 to TRBJ1-5; a weak D match, TRBD1 (5 bases). The clonotype originates from a middle-aged woman with Graves disease. The material sequenced was peripheral blood mononuclear cells (PBMCs), taken at new diagnosis, from a patient treated with antithyroid drugs. CDR3 sequence (DNA): TGTGCCAGCAGTTTAGCGCTTGGGGGGGGTCAGCCCCAGCATTTT. It translates to CASSLALGGGQPQHF.